The entry below describes one T cell receptor beta chain. In the original analysis: Estimation of nucleated cell counts was performed using reference gene primer amplification. Data came from immunoSEQ multiplex PCR; TCRdb stores just in-frame clones and leaves some out. For V, J and clone size, that table is used; D and trimming come from the DNA. The sample has roughly 120,000 clones; about 88% are singletons. The sample originates from a study of blood T cell repertoires in COVID-19. Whole-study context: From T cells, B-cell-depleted T cells, or PBMCs came the material, which was cDNA or gDNA.

Trimming took off 8 bases at V and 1 base at J, with 12 bases between the two ends. From germline, CDR1 is MNHEY and CDR2 SMNVEV (reference sequence). CDR3 size: 14 residues. The chain joins TRBV27 to TRBJ2-1, with D maybe TRBD2 (6 bases). The clonotype was recovered from a woman between 65 and 79 years old who had recovered from COVID-19. The sequencing sample was made of peripheral blood. This chain's CDR3 is CASGTRASYNEQFF. CDR3 DNA: TGTGCCAGCGGGACTCGCGCTTCCTACAATGAGCAGTTCTTC.